This entry features one TCR beta chain sequence. Its antigen specificity is not known. Base qualities are not at hand, and no much larger clone is one base apart. The sample is drawn from a study of PD-1 blockade in classical Hodgkin lymphoma (dated by TCRdb to the early 2020s). About the study as a whole: Nivolumab dosing was 3 mg/kg intravenously every 2 weeks, continuing until either disease progression or unacceptable toxicity. A peripheral blood immune signature of response to PD-1 blockade in classical Hodgkin lymphoma was defined using TCR beta sequencing and CyTOF.

Genomic DNA was isolated using the Qiagen DNeasy kit from unsorted PBMCs as well as from negatively selected CD4+ and CD8+ fractions. Amplification of TCR beta CDR3 regions was done by immunoSEQ multiplex PCR with primers that anneal to V and J segments. A synthetic immune receptor repertoire was used to minimize amplification bias, and any remaining bias was removed computationally after sequencing. Turning to the authors' computational methods: Repertoire diversity was quantified as the Shannon entropy index using custom Python scripts. The unsorted, CD4+ and CD8+ repertoires were each analyzed separately, with the exception of combined analyses, where CD4+ and CD8+ sequences were merged in silico. Clonal expansion was defined as at least a 2-fold frequency increase after treatment relative to C1D1, with a pseudocount of 0.5 for undetected baseline clones. Clones with 0 or 1 copy at C1D1 were classified as singleton clones, and clones with 2 or more copies were classified as non-singleton clones. Clones expanded in unsorted samples were assigned a CD4+, CD8+ or unknown annotation through matching of protein sequences in sorted samples from the same patient. Diversity changes from C1D1 to C4D1 were tested in paired samples using Wilcoxon tests. Held by TCRdb, this immuneACCESS table contains in-frame sequences only and omits some clones. Under half of the omission traces to an unresolved V gene where checked; the cause of the rest is unknown. For V, J and clone size, that table is used; D and trimming come from the DNA. In this sample the table shows 90,000 or so clones, over 75% of which occur a single time. The ten largest account for 9.4% of the sample.

Overall study results and their limits: Baseline TCR diversity was reported as lower in newly diagnosed patients than in healthy donors, and lower still in relapsed/refractory patients. Only a single clinical trial cohort was studied, and what caused the repertoire differences, possibly disease activity or prior therapy, remained undefined. Trial patients achieving complete response had baseline diversity similar to newly diagnosed patients, whereas partial responders and progressors had significantly lower diversity. Diversity was lower in patients who began nivolumab less than 1 year after ASCT, so these patients were left out of later analyses to avoid confounding by immune reconstitution. A significant rise by C4D1 was seen in CD4+ but not CD8+ TCR diversity (p=0.0027 vs p=0.16), with the rise being most apparent in complete responders (p=0.02).

Reading the label with the study, this specimen's time point is: cycle 4 day 1 (C4D1), after less than 7 weeks of nivolumab. Every trial patient had relapsed after autologous stem cell transplantation, and cohorts A, B and C differed in prior brentuximab vedotin exposure. The trial cohort included 45 to 65 patients with relapsed/refractory classical Hodgkin lymphoma, and each patient had a best overall response of complete response, partial response or progressive disease. Trial patients were treated with single-agent nivolumab in the multi-cohort phase II CheckMate 205 trial. An independent review committee assessed best overall response by applying the 2007 International Working Group response criteria. Trial PBMCs were collected immediately before nivolumab initiation (C1D1) and during therapy at cycle 2 day 1 and cycle 4 day 1. Peripheral blood was collected in 8 mL Vacutainer Cell Preparation Tubes, from which PBMCs were isolated by centrifugation and then cryopreserved.

There are 15 amino acids in the CDR3, from cysteine to phenylalanine inclusive. Just the 45-base CDR3 DNA is kept, in frame starting at base 1. Germline trimming: 2 bases from V, 5 bases from J; junction bases outside gene matches: 2. Per the germline V gene, SGHDT is the CDR1 and YYEEEE is the CDR2. The sequence was collected from a human donor with classical Hodgkin lymphoma. Sample: peripheral blood mononuclear cells (PBMCs), taken before the fourth cycle of nivolumab. The V and J segments used are TRBV5-6 and TRBJ2-2; a stretch of 11 junction bases matches TRBD2. Here the CDR3 is given as CASSFGTSGTGELFF. The sequenced DNA is TGTGCCAGCAGCTTCGGGACTAGCGGTACCGGGGAGCTGTTTTTT.